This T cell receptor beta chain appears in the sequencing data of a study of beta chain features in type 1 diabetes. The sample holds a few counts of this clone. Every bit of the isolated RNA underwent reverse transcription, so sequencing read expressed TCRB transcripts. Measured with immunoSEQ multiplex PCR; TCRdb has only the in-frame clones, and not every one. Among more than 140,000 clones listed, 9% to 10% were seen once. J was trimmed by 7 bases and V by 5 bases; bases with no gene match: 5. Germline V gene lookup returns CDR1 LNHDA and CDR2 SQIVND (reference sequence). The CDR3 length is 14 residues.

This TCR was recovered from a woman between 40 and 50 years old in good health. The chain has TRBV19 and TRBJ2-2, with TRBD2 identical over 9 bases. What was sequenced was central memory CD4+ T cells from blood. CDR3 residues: CASSLSGGIGELFF. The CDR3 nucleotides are TGTGCCAGTAGTCTAAGCGGGGGGATCGGGGAGCTGTTTTTT.